This T cell receptor (beta chain) was sequenced during a study of blood T cell repertoires in COVID-19. On the study more broadly: The United States, Italy and Spain were the sources of the acute and convalescent COVID-19 samples. T cells, B-cell-depleted T cells, or PBMCs provided the cDNA or gDNA that served as material.

Germline lookup yields CDR1 LGHDT and CDR2 YNNKEL (reference sequence). Trimming left V 4 bases short and J 9 bases short, with 13 bases between. This CDR3 region has 13 residues. In the source study's methods: Using reference gene primer amplification, nucleated cell counts were estimated. Profiling relied on immunoSEQ multiplex PCR, and the TCRdb table lists in-frame clones only, not all of them. V and J calls and clone size are those listed in that table; D and trimming were worked out from the DNA. The table has 250,000 to 350,000 clones, roughly 87% seen once. The rearrangement joins TRBV3-1 (or the pseudogene TRBV3-2) to TRBJ2-4, with a possible D match to TRBD2 (6 bases). Sequencing was performed on peripheral blood. This receptor was taken from a woman aged 45-65 years who had recovered from COVID-19. The CDR3 reads CASSRGESSIQYF. The CDR3 region has the DNA TGTGCCAGCAGCCGGGGGGAAAGCAGCATTCAGTACTTC.